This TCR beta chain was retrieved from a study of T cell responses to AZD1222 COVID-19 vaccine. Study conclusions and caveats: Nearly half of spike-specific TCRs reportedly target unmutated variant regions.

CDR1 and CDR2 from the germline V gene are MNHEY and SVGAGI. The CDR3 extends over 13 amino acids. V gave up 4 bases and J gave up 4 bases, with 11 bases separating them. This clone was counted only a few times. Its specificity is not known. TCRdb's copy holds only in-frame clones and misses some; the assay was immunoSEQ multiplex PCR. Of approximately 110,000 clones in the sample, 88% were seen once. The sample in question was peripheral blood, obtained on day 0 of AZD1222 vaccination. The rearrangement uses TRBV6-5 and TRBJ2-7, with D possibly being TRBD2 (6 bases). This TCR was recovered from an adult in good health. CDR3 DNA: TGTGCCAGCAGTTTGGACGGACTATACGAGCAGTACTTC. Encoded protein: CASSLDGLYEQYF.